Following are 14 T cell receptor beta chains from one sample sequenced in a study of T cell responses to AZD1222 COVID-19 vaccine. TCRdb's table, derived via immunoSEQ multiplex PCR, lists solely in-frame clones and lacks some. Among 200,000 or so clones listed, 85% to 90% were seen once. The sample was peripheral blood, taken on day 0 of MenACWY control vaccination. The source of these receptors is an adult in good health.

This clone was detected only once. V usage is TRBV19 and J usage is TRBJ2-7; D uncertain. This CDR3 contains 12 residues. Trimming stripped 8 bases from V and 2 bases from J, with 10 bases between. The germline CDR1 and CDR2 sequences are LNHDA and SQIVND (reference sequence). CDR3 in DNA: TGTGCCAGTCAGAGTTATACCTACGAGCAGTACTTC. Encoded protein: CASQSYTYEQYF.

The count of this clone is one. The chain employs TRBV28 and TRBJ1-4, with D unresolved. V was cut by 3 bases and J by 4 bases, with 12 bases left in between. Germline V lookup: CDR1 MDHEN, CDR2 SYDVKM. The CDR3 spans 15 residues. CDR3 sequence: CASSLGMGFNEKLFF. In DNA, the CDR3 is TGTGCCAGCAGTTTGGGCATGGGGTTTAATGAAAAACTGTTTTTT.

This rearrangement joins TRBV18 to TRBJ1-2, with a weak D call TRBD1 (5 bases). Germline lookup yields CDR1 KGHSH and CDR2 LQKENI. V lost 11 bases and J lost 7, with 20 bases in between. This CDR3 comprises 13 residues. CDR3 sequence: CASLGGTVGGYTF. CDR3 nucleotides: TGTGCCTCACTTGGGGGTACAGTCGGTGGCTACACCTTC. Combining the CDR3 with reference TRBV18 and TRBJ1-2 gives the whole variable domain NAGVMQNPRHLVRRRGQEARLRCSPMKGHSHVYWYRQLPEEGLKFMVYLQKENIIDESGMPKERFSAEFPKEGPSILRIQQVVRGDSAAYFCASLGGTVGGYTFGSGTRLTVV.

The chain joins TRBV4-2 to TRBJ2-7; TRBD2 aligns across 13 bases. Trimming cost V 4 bases and J 0 bases; bases outside gene matches: 3. In germline, CDR1 is LGHNA, CDR2 YNFKEQ. The CDR3 is 16 amino acids. CDR3 sequence: CASSLGTSGNSYEQYF. The CDR3 DNA sequence: TGTGCCAGCAGCCTGGGGACTAGCGGGAACTCCTACGAGCAGTACTTC.

V gene TRBV30 combines with J gene TRBJ1-5; D not resolved. The germline V gene has CDR1 GTSNPN and CDR2 SVGIG (reference sequence). CDR3 length equals 13 residues. Trimming stripped 4 bases from V and 3 bases from J, with 10 bases between. The CDR3 bases are TGTGCCTGGAATACGGGTGACAATCAGCCCCAGCATTTT. Its protein is CAWNTGDNQPQHF.

The chain links TRBV28 to TRBJ2-7; no clear D gene. Trimming cost V 6 bases and J 1 base, with 19 bases left between them. The CDR3 extends over 16 amino acids. Germline V CDR1 and CDR2: MDHEN, SYDVKM. This CDR3 reads CASSPPPAGRSYEQYF. The CDR3, as DNA: TGTGCCAGCAGCCCCCCCCCGGCAGGAAGATCCTACGAGCAGTACTTC.

This rearrangement joins TRBV9 to TRBJ1-6, with 8 bases fitting TRBD1. CDR1 and CDR2 (germline): SGDLS, YYNGEE. Trimming took 3 bases from V and 7 from J; bases not matched to a gene: 6. This CDR3 region has 15 residues. The CDR3 spells CASSAGTGQNSPLHF. The DNA of the CDR3 is TGTGCCAGCAGCGCCGGGACAGGACAAAATTCACCCCTCCACTTT.

The rearrangement joins TRBV28 to TRBJ1-2, with TRBD1 as a possible D gene (5 bases). The CDR3 spans 14 residues. CDR1 and CDR2 (germline): MDHEN, SYDVKM. V lost 2 bases to trimming and J lost 2 bases, with 9 bases between them. CDR3 residues: CASSLEGLNYGYTF. The CDR3 DNA reads TGTGCCAGCAGTTTAGAGGGGCTGAACTATGGCTACACCTTC.

The chain links TRBV27 to TRBJ1-2; no definite D call. The CDR3 has 15 residues. V was trimmed by 2 bases and J by 4 bases, leaving 14 bases between them. Germline lookup yields CDR1 MNHEY and CDR2 SMNVEV (reference sequence). As DNA, the CDR3 is TGTGCCAGCAGTTTAAGGGCCGGCCTTTCCTATGGCTACACCTTC. It specifies CASSLRAGLSYGYTF.

The chain couples TRBV19 to TRBJ2-3; weak D call: TRBD1 (6 bases). This CDR3 region has 15 residues. With 5 bases removed from V and 3 bases from J, the gap between germline ends came to 15 bases. The germline gives CDR1 LNHDA, CDR2 SQIVND (reference sequence). DNA for the CDR3: TGTGCCAGTAGTCCACAGGGTCTGAGTACAGATACGCAGTATTTT. Translating it yields CASSPQGLSTDTQYF.

The rearrangement links TRBV30 to TRBJ2-5; either TRBD1 or TRBD2 may supply D (5 bases each). The CDR3 runs 12 residues. Trimming shortened V by 3 bases and J by 5 bases, and 10 bases separated the two germline ends. The germline V gene encodes CDR1 GTSNPN and CDR2 SVGIG (reference sequence). The CDR3 here is CAWSQGDETQYF. CDR3 bases: TGTGCCTGGAGCCAGGGAGACGAGACCCAGTACTTC.

The rearrangement links TRBV3-1 (or the pseudogene TRBV3-2) to TRBJ2-5, with D possibly being TRBD1 (6 bases). This CDR3 comprises 14 residues. Between the trimmed V and J ends, which lost 0 bases and 4 bases, there was a span of 9 bases. CDR1 and CDR2 from the germline V gene are LGHDT and YNNKEL (reference sequence). Here the CDR3 DNA reads TGTGCCAGCAGCCAAGATATAGGGGGAGAGACCCAGTACTTC. It codes for CASSQDIGGETQYF.

V gene TRBV28 combines with J gene TRBJ2-1; D remains ambiguous. Trimming took 6 bases from V and 1 from J, leaving 4 bases between them. The CDR3 extends over 12 amino acids. Germline lookup yields CDR1 MDHEN and CDR2 SYDVKM. The chain's CDR3 is CASRTSYNEQFF. CDR3 DNA sequence: TGTGCCAGCAGGACTTCCTACAATGAGCAGTTCTTC.

On this clone itself: At one end the junction does not follow the germline gene, possibly because of a read error. The chain is built from TRBV30 and TRBJ2-7; 8 nucleotides match TRBD1. The CDR3 length is 17 residues. CDR1 is GTSNPN, CDR2 SVGIG, per germline (reference sequence). CDR3 nucleotides: TGTGCCTGGAGTGTTATTCCTTCGGGACAGGCGGTCTACGAACAGTACTTC. This translates into CAWSVIPSGQAVYEQYF.